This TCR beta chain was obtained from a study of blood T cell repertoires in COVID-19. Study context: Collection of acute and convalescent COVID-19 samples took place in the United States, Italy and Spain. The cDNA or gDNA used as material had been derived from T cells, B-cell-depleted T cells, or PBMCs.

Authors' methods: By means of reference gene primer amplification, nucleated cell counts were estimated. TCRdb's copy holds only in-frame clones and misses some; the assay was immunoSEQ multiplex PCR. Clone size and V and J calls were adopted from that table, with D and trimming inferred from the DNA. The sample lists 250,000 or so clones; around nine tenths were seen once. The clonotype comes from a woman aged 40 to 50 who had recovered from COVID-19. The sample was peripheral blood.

CDR3 loop: CASSQDLGQAATNEKLFF. In nucleotides, the CDR3 is TGTGCCAGCAGCCAAGATCTTGGCCAGGCCGCAACTAATGAAAAACTGTTTTTT. This rearrangement joins TRBV4-2 to TRBJ1-4; D remains ambiguous. This CDR3 is 18 amino acids long. Trimming stripped 0 bases from V and 0 bases from J, with 14 bases between. Germline assignment: CDR1 LGHNA and CDR2 YNFKEQ.